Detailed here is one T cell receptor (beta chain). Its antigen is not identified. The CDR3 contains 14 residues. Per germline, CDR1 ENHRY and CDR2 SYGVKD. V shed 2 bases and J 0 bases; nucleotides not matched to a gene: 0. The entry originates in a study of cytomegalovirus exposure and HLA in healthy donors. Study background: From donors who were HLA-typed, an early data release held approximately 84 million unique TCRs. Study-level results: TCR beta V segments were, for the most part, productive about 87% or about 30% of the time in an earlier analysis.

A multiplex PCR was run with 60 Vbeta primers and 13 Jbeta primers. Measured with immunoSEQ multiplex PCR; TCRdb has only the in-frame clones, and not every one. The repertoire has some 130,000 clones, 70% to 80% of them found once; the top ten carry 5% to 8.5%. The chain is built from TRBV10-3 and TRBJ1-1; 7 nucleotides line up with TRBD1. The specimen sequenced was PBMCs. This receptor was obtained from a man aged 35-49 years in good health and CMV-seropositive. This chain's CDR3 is CAISEGQVNTEAFF. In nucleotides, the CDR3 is TGTGCCATCAGTGAGGGACAGGTGAACACTGAAGCTTTCTTT.